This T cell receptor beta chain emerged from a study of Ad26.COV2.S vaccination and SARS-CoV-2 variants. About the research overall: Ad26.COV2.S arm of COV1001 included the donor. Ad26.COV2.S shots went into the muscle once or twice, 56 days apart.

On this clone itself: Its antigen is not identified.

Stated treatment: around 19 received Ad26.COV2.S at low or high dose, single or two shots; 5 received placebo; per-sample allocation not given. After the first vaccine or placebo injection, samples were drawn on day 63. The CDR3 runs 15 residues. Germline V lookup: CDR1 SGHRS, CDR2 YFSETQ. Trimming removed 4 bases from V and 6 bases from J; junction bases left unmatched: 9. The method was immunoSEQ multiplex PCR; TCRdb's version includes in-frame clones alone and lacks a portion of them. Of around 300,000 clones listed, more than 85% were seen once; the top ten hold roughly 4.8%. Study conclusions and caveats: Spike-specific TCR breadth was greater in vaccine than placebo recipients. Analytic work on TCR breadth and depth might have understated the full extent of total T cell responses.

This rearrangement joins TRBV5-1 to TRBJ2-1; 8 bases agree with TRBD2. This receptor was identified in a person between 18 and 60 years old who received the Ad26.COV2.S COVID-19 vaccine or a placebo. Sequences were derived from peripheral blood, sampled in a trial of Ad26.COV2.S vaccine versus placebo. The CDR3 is CASSPERELGNEQFF. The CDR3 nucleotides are TGCGCCAGCAGCCCGGAGCGGGAGTTAGGCAATGAGCAGTTCTTC.